The clone carrying this TCR beta chain was seen ten or more times. This specimen belongs to a study of T cells in Graves' hyperthyroidism and ophthalmopathy. Amplified TCR beta CDR3 regions derived from RNA transcripts. The TCR CDR3 first-round RT-PCR relied on the HTBI primer set. TCRdb itself ran the multiplex PCR reads through MiXCR, one entry per CDR3 protein. The sample shows approximately 630,000 distinct CDR3 sequences, 15% to 20% of them seen only once. Investigators excluded patients with uncontrolled infection, other autoimmune disease, pregnancy or lactation. This CDR3 is built from 11 residues. The V end was cut by 6 bases, the J end by 3 bases, with 5 bases between. CDR1 and CDR2 (germline): MDHEN, SYDVKM.

The V and J genes are TRBV28 and TRBJ1-2; D remains ambiguous. The receptor was isolated from a woman under 40 with Graves' hyperthyroidism. Specimen: blood. CDR3 residues: CASSFYYGYTF. Here the CDR3 DNA reads TGTGCCAGCAGCTTCTACTATGGCTACACCTTC.